The present TCR beta chain was sequenced within a study of blood T cells in healthy people across ages. Findings of the study overall: Bulk PBMC profiling left naive and antigen-experienced comparisons inconclusive. For the donors, CMV status was unknown and possibly confounded expanded clonotype changes.

This CDR3 is built from 16 residues. V shed 3 bases and J shed 0 bases, with 14 bases lying between them. Germline CDR1 and CDR2: ENHRY and SYGVKD. Comments on this clonotype: Its antigen is not known.

It was with a sample-barcoded 5' primer and a J-beta primer mix that a second PCR of about 6 to 12 cycles was run. Every cDNA molecule bore a tag from a template-switch adaptor containing 12 random nucleotides. TCRdb reanalysed the 5' RACE reads using MiXCR and keeps one entry per CDR3 protein. The sample gives fewer than 1,000,000 distinct CDR3 sequences, 35% to 50% of which show up once; 15% to 20% is in the top ten. The chain employs TRBV10-3 and TRBJ1-2, with D hard to call. This receptor was obtained from an elderly man in good health. The sequenced material came from blood. The CDR3 spells CAISDQSARANYGYTF. The CDR3 DNA follows: TGTGCCATCAGTGACCAATCCGCTCGAGCTAACTATGGCTACACCTTC.